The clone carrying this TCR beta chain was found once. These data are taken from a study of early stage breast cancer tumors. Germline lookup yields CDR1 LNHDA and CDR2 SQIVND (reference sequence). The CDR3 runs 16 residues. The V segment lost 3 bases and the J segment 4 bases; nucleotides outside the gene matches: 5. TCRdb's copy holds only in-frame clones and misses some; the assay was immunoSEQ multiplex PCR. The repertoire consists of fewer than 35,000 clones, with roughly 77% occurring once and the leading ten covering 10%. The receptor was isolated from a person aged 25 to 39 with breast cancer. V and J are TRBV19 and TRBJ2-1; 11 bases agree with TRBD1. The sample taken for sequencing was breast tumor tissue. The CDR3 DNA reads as TGTGCCAGTAGTATCACGGGACAGGGGGGATACAATGAGCAGTTCTTC. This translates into CASSITGQGGYNEQFF. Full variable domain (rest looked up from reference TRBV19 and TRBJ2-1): DGGITQSPKYLFRKEGQNVTLSCEQNLNHDAMYWYRQDPGQGLRLIYYSQIVNDFQKGDIAEGYSVSREKKESFPLTVTSAQKNPTAFYLCASSITGQGGYNEQFFGPGTRLTVL.